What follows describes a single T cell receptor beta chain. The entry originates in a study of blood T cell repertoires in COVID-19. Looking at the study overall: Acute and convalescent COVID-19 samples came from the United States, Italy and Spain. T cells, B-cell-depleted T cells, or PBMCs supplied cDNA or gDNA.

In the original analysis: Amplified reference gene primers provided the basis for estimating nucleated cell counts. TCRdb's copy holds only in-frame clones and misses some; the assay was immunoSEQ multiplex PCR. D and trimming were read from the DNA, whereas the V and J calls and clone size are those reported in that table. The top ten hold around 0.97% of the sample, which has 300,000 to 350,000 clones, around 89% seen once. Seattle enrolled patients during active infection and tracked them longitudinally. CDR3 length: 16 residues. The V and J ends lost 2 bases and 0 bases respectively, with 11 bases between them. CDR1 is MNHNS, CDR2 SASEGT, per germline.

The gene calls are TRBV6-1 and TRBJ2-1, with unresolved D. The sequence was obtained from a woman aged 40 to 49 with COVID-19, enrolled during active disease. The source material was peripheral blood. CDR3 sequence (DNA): TGTGCCAGCAGTGAACTTTCCCTGAGCTCCTACAATGAGCAGTTCTTC. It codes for CASSELSLSSYNEQFF.